These T cell receptor beta chains were read from a single sample in a study of T cell responses to AZD1222 COVID-19 vaccine. Assay: immunoSEQ multiplex PCR; the TCRdb copy retains only in-frame clones and omits some. The table shows about 50,000 clones, with approximately 85% occurring only once. Specimen: peripheral blood, collected on day 0 of AZD1222 vaccination. The receptor set was obtained from an adult in good health. The CDR3 runs from the conserved cysteine through the conserved F or W. A D gene is named only where the DNA matches it firmly. Clone sizes are given selectively: once, few, many, or a class where the clone is expanded.

>TRBD2|.|TRBJ2-3|TRBV7-9
CASSLGGGTRDTQYF
TGTGCCAGCAGCTTAGGCGGGGGGACTAGGGATACGCAGTATTTT
>.|.|TRBJ1-5|TRBV2
CASSEATVSNQPQHF
TGTGCCAGCAGTGAAGCGACAGTTAGCAATCAGCCCCAGCATTTT
>.|.|TRBJ2-7|TRBV7-2
CASSHTGPPGNEQYF
TGTGCCAGCAGTCATACAGGTCCGCCGGGAAACGAGCAGTACTTC
>.|.|TRBJ1-3|TRBV5-6
CASSLSTSGNTIYF
TGTGCCAGCAGCTTGTCAACCTCTGGAAACACCATATATTTT
>.|.|TRBJ2-1|TRBV28
CASSLGRRSSYNEQFF
TGTGCCAGCAGTTTAGGGAGGCGGAGCTCCTACAATGAGCAGTTCTTC
>TRBD1|.|TRBJ1-2|TRBV15
CATSRSGTGYGYTF
TGTGCCACCAGCAGGTCCGGGACAGGCTATGGCTACACCTTC
>TRBD1|.|TRBJ2-7|TRBV10-1
CASAAPGTGSSYEQYF
TGCGCCAGCGCTGCTCCCGGGACAGGGTCCTCCTACGAGCAGTACTTC
>.|.|TRBJ1-2|TRBV7-3
CASSLSASRNYGYTF
TGTGCCAGCAGCTTAAGCGCCAGCCGTAACTATGGCTACACCTTC
>.|.|TRBJ2-1|TRBV29-1
CSVVPGTQDNEQFF
TGCAGCGTTGTACCCGGGACCCAAGACAATGAGCAGTTCTTC
>.|.|TRBJ1-5|TRBV10-1
CASKNSNQPQHF
TGCGCCAGTAAGAATAGCAATCAGCCCCAGCATTTT
>.|.|TRBJ1-4|TRBV7-9
CASSSNIRGRPNEKLFF
TGTGCCAGCAGTTCAAACATCCGCGGACGGCCTAATGAAAAACTGTTTTTT
>.|.|TRBJ2-1|TRBV5-8
CASSSRGDYNEQFF
TGTGCCAGCAGCAGCCGGGGCGACTACAATGAGCAGTTCTTC
>.|.|TRBJ1-2|TRBV7-3
CASSLMGGTYGYTF
TGTGCCAGCAGCTTAATGGGTGGGACATATGGCTACACCTTC
>.|medium-sized|TRBJ2-5|TRBV4-2
CASSQDRRPETQYF
TGTGCCAGCAGCCAAGATCGGAGGCCGGAGACCCAGTACTTC
>.|.|TRBJ2-5|TRBV3-1/TRBV3-2
CASSQDRKRAGTQYF
TGTGCCAGCAGCCAAGATCGTAAGAGGGCCGGGACCCAGTACTTC
>.|.|TRBJ1-5|TRBV28
CASAMGNQPQHF
TGTGCCAGCGCAATGGGAAATCAGCCCCAGCATTTT
>.|.|TRBJ2-2|TRBV7-8
CASSFEGQRGANTGELFF
TGTGCCAGCAGCTTCGAGGGACAGCGGGGCGCGAACACCGGGGAGCTGTTTTTT
>.|.|TRBJ2-2|TRBV6-1
CASSGGGRSPGGTGELFF
TGTGCCAGCAGTGGAGGGGGCAGGTCGCCCGGGGGGACCGGGGAGCTGTTTTTT
>.|.|TRBJ1-5|TRBV18
CASSPEGGPQPQHF
TGTGCCAGCTCACCCGAGGGGGGACCCCAGCCCCAGCATTTT
>.|few|TRBJ1-4|TRBV6-2/TRBV6-3
CASSYSPGATEKLFF
TGTGCCAGCAGTTACTCCCCGGGGGCAACGGAAAAACTGTTTTTT
>.|.|TRBJ2-5|TRBV11-2
CASSLDLGRQETQYF
TGTGCCAGCAGCTTAGATCTCGGTAGACAAGAGACCCAGTACTTC
>TRBD1|.|TRBJ1-4|TRBV5-5
CASSPTGGFGEKLFF
TGTGCCAGCAGCCCGACAGGGGGCTTTGGAGAAAAACTGTTTTTT